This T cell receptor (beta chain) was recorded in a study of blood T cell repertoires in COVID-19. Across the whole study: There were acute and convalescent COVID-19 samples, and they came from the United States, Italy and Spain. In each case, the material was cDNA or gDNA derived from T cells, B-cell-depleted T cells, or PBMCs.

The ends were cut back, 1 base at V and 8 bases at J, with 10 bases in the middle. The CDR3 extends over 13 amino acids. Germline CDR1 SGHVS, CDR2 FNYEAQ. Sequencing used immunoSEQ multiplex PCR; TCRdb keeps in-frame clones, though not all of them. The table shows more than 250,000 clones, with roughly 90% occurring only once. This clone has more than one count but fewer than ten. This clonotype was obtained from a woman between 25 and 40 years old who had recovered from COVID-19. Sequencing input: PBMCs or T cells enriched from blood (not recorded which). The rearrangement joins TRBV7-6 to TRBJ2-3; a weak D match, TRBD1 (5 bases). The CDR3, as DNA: TGTGCCAGCAGCTTAGATGGAAGGGGTACGCAGTATTTT. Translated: CASSLDGRGTQYF.